This TCR beta chain was obtained from a study of blood T cell repertoires in COVID-19. Study context: The United States, Italy and Spain supplied acute and convalescent COVID-19 samples.

Here immunoSEQ multiplex PCR was the method, and the copy in TCRdb shows in-frame clones only, minus some. Of 300,000 to 450,000 clones in the sample, about 88% were seen once. Individuals drawn from under 30 US areas were roughly 18 to 100 years old. Cohorts were determined from participant-reported clinical history. The study counted Cohort 3 donors as recovered given two negative PCRs, clearance, or symptom resolution. The V gene end was trimmed by 2 bases and the J gene end by 3 bases; junction bases not matched to a gene: 1. Germline CDR1 and CDR2: MNHNY and SVGAGI (reference sequence). There are 15 residues in the CDR3.

This sequence joins TRBV6-6 and TRBJ1-6, with 7 bases lining up with TRBD1. Sequencing used PBMCs or T cells enriched from blood (not recorded which). The TCR originated in a young woman who had recovered from COVID-19. CDR3 DNA: TGTGCCAGCAGTTACCGGGACAGCTATAATTCACCCCTCCACTTT. This codes for CASSYRDSYNSPLHF.